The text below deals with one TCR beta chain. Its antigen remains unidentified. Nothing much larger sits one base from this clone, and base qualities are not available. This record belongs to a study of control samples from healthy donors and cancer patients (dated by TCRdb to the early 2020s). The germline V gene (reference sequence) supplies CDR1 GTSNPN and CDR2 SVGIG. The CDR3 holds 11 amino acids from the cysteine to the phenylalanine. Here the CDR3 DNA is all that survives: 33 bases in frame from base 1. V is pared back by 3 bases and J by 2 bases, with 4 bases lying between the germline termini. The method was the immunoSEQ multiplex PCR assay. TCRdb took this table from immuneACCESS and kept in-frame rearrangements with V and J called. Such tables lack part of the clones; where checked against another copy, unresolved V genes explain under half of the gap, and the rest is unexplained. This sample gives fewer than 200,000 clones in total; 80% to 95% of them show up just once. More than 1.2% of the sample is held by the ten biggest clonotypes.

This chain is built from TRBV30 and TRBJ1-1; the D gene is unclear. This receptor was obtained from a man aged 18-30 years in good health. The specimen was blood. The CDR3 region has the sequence CAWRENTEAFF. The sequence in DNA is TGTGCCTGGAGGGAAAACACTGAAGCTTTCTTT.